The 23 T cell receptor beta chains below come from one sample, sequenced in a study of shared clonotypes between healthy human individuals. Assay used: immunoSEQ multiplex PCR; TCRdb lists only in-frame clones, some missing. The sample comprises some 1 million clones, approximately 72% of which are singletons, and 1.2% to 1.5% rests with the top ten. The sequenced sample consisted of memory CD4+ T cells sorted from blood. Regarding subset: CD45RA-negative fraction. These receptors all stem from a man aged 18 to 29 in good health.

The V call is TRBV2, the J call TRBJ2-5; weak D call: TRBD1 (6 bases). From germline, CDR1 is SNHLY and CDR2 FYNNEI. V was shortened by 7 bases and J by 7 bases, with 19 bases between the two germline ends. CDR3 length: 14 residues. The chain's CDR3 is CASTRTAFEATQYF. For the CDR3, the DNA is TGTGCCAGCACCCGGACAGCCTTCGAAGCGACCCAGTACTTC.

V and J are TRBV11-3 and TRBJ2-1, with 11 bases fitting TRBD2. V lost 6 bases and J lost 7; bases outside the gene matches: 8. This CDR3 contains 15 residues. CDR1 is SGHNT and CDR2 is YENEEA in the germline V gene. The CDR3 sequence: CASSDSGGARNEQFF. CDR3 nucleotides: TGTGCCAGCAGTGATAGCGGGGGGGCTCGGAATGAGCAGTTCTTC.

This rearrangement joins TRBV30 to TRBJ1-6; perhaps TRBD1 as D (5 bases). V was cut by 0 bases and J by 10 bases, with 13 bases left in between. This CDR3 contains 14 residues. CDR1 GTSNPN and CDR2 SVGIG come from the germline V gene (reference sequence). DNA of the CDR3: TGTGCCTGGAGTGTACGACAGATGGACTCACCCCTCCACTTT. This gives the protein CAWSVRQMDSPLHF. The full variable domain, with the rest looked up from reference TRBV30 and TRBJ1-6, is SQTIHQWPATLVQPVGSPLSLECTVEGTSNPNLYWYRQAAGRGLQLLFYSVGIGQISSEVPQNLSASRPQDRQFILSSKKLLLSDSGFYLCAWSVRQMDSPLHFGNGTRLTVT.

Of note for this clone: The same CDR3 is also encoded by other DNA sequences in this sample. The chain joins TRBV28 to TRBJ1-2; D remains ambiguous. Germline CDR1 reads MDHEN; CDR2 reads SYDVKM. This CDR3 has 11 residues. V was pared by 6 bases and J by 8 bases, with 10 bases between. The CDR3 spells CASSRLRGYTF. The CDR3 DNA follows: TGTGCCAGCAGCCGCCTTCGGGGCTACACCTTC.

Regarding this clone: Other DNA sequences in the sample encode the same CDR3. The chain uses TRBV7-2 and TRBJ1-2; D is unclear. Looked up from germline, CDR1 is SGHTA and CDR2 is FQGNSA. Trimming stripped 1 base from V and 2 bases from J, with 8 bases between. The CDR3 contains 14 residues. As DNA, the CDR3 is TGTGCCAGCAGCTTAGGGCCCGGAAACTATGGCTACACCTTC. Protein sequence: CASSLGPGNYGYTF.

The chain recombines TRBV18 with TRBJ1-6; 8 nucleotides match TRBD1. Germline CDR1 KGHSH, CDR2 LQKENI. The V and J ends lost 2 bases and 8 bases, in that order; junction bases with no gene match: 11. This CDR3 region has 17 residues. As DNA, the CDR3 is TGTGCCAGCTCACCAGGACAGGGCGCGTTGAGCTATTCACCCCTCCACTTT. The encoded protein is CASSPGQGALSYSPLHF.

This clone appeared many times. Other DNA sequences in the sample encode the same CDR3. The V call is TRBV20-1, the J call TRBJ2-1; D remains ambiguous. Trimming took off 6 bases at V and 6 bases at J, with 6 bases between the two ends. CDR1 DFQATT and CDR2 SNEGSKA come from the germline V gene (reference sequence). The CDR3 is 10 residues long. CDR3 sequence reads: CSATGNEQFF. The CDR3 DNA reads as TGCAGTGCCACCGGCAATGAGCAGTTCTTC.

This clone was seen more than once but under ten times. The V and J genes are TRBV10-1 and TRBJ2-1, with D maybe TRBD2 (6 bases). The V gene's germline CDR1 is WNHNN and CDR2 SYGVQD (reference sequence). Trimming stripped 2 bases from V and 9 bases from J, with 17 bases between. The CDR3 totals 15 residues. The CDR3 reads CASSEGTGGISEQFF. The CDR3 coding sequence is TGCGCCAGCAGTGAGGGGACGGGCGGGATAAGTGAGCAGTTCTTC.

This chain joins TRBV5-1 and TRBJ1-1; possibly TRBD1 for D (5 bases). The CDR3 extends over 14 amino acids. Germline assignment: CDR1 SGHRS and CDR2 YFSETQ. V lost 1 base, J lost 3 bases, and 10 bases lay in between. The CDR3 DNA follows: TGCGCCAGCAGCTTGTCGGGGCCCGACACTGAAGCTTTCTTT. Its protein product is CASSLSGPDTEAFF.

The gene calls are TRBV7-9 and TRBJ2-1, with D perhaps being TRBD1 or TRBD2 (5 bases each). V was trimmed by 3 bases and J by 10 bases, leaving 16 bases between them. Germline V gives CDR1 SEHNR, CDR2 FQNEAQ (reference sequence). CDR3 length: 14 amino acids. The CDR3 DNA is TGTGCCAGCAGCTTGGGGACCGGAAATCTGGAGCAGTTCTTC. Its protein is CASSLGTGNLEQFF.

The chain joins TRBV11-2 to TRBJ2-1; D remains ambiguous. From germline, CDR1 is SGHAT and CDR2 FQNNGV. Trimming took 5 bases from V and 5 from J, leaving 7 bases between them. CDR3 size: 12 residues. In DNA, the CDR3 is TGTGCCAGCAGCCCCGCGAACAATGAGCAGTTCTTC. Translation gives CASSPANNEQFF.

The V call is TRBV18, the J call TRBJ2-5; 8 positions agree with TRBD2. Germline V gene data show CDR1 as KGHSH and CDR2 as LQKENI. This CDR3 has 16 amino acids. J lost 4 bases, V lost 0 bases, and 7 bases had no gene match. CDR3 in amino acids: CASSPPNSGVLETQYF. CDR3 coding DNA: TGTGCCAGCTCACCACCTAATAGCGGGGTACTAGAGACCCAGTACTTC.

This chain links TRBV30 with TRBJ1-1, with D tentatively TRBD1 (6 bases). Germline CDR1 and CDR2: GTSNPN and SVGIG (reference sequence). Trimming left V 5 bases short and J 5 bases short, with 21 bases between. CDR3 length: 15 amino acids. CDR3 DNA sequence: TGTGCCTGGGCGGAGGGGGGCGGACTGGGGACTGAAGCTTTCTTT. The encoded protein is CAWAEGGGLGTEAFF.

This clone occurred a few times. The sample holds other DNA sequences that translate to the same CDR3. CDR3: CASSPGAGETQYF. Here the CDR3 DNA reads TGTGCCAGCTCACCAGGGGCAGGGGAGACCCAGTACTTC. V usage is TRBV18 and J usage is TRBJ2-5; possibly TRBD1 for D (5 bases). Germline-derived CDR1 and CDR2 are KGHSH and LQKENI. The V gene lost 2 bases and the J gene lost 5 bases, with 9 bases spanning the gap. The CDR3 is made up of 13 amino acids.

V usage is TRBV5-6 and J usage is TRBJ1-4, with D unresolved. CDR3 length: 15 residues. With 0 bases removed from V and 8 bases from J, the gap between germline ends came to 14 bases. Germline-derived CDR1 and CDR2 are SGHDT and YYEEEE. CDR3 residues: CASSLDWGKNEKLFF. CDR3 nucleotides: TGTGCCAGCAGCTTGGATTGGGGAAAGAACGAAAAACTGTTTTTT.

The chain recombines TRBV28 with TRBJ2-7; no reliable D call. The CDR3 totals 11 residues. Germline CDR1 is MDHEN and CDR2 is SYDVKM. The V and J ends lost 6 bases and 5 bases respectively, with 8 bases between them. Here the CDR3 reads CASSLNNEQYF. The CDR3 DNA sequence: TGTGCCAGCAGCCTGAATAACGAGCAGTACTTC.

This chain uses TRBV5-1 with TRBJ2-5; D unresolved. Trimming stripped 6 bases from V and 4 bases from J, with 13 bases between. There are 13 residues in the CDR3. Germline V lookup: CDR1 SGHRS, CDR2 YFSETQ. CDR3 sequence reads: CASNLPGGETQYF. The CDR3 DNA reads TGCGCCAGCAATTTGCCGGGCGGAGAGACCCAGTACTTC.

The rearrangement uses TRBV9 and TRBJ2-3; D may be TRBD2 (6 bases). Between the trimmed V and J ends, which lost 7 bases and 4 bases, there was a span of 16 bases. Germline values: CDR1 SGDLS, CDR2 YYNGEE. The CDR3 is made up of 14 amino acids. CDR3 sequence (DNA): TGTGCCAGCGGGATGGGGGGTAGCCCAGATACGCAGTATTTT. Its translation: CASGMGGSPDTQYF.

The rearrangement joins TRBV4-3 to TRBJ1-2; weak D call: TRBD1 (6 bases). The CDR3 consists of 13 residues. With 3 bases removed from V and 7 bases from J, the gap between germline ends came to 12 bases. The germline gives CDR1 LGHNA, CDR2 YSLEER. This CDR3 is CASSQGGGFGYTF. DNA of the CDR3: TGCGCCAGCAGCCAGGGGGGGGGCTTTGGCTACACCTTC.

This clone was detected once. The chain employs TRBV21-1 and TRBJ2-5; TRBD1 is the table's D call and was not checked against the DNA. TRBV21-1 constitutes a pseudogene. This CDR3 is built from 12 residues. CDR3 sequence (DNA): TGTGCCAGCAAGGACAGACAAGAGACCCAGTACTTC. Translation: CASKDRQETQYF.

V and J are TRBV19 and TRBJ2-6, with D perhaps TRBD1 (5 bases). Germline V gives CDR1 LNHDA, CDR2 SQIVND (reference sequence). The ends were cut back, 4 bases at V and 4 bases at J, with 14 bases in the middle. The CDR3 spans 16 residues. The CDR3 DNA reads TGTGCCAGTAGTACACTCTGGACACCCGGGGCCAACGTCCTGACTTTC. As protein: CASSTLWTPGANVLTF.

This clone was counted between two and nine times. The chain combines TRBV18 with TRBJ1-6; D uncertain. Trimming took 2 bases from V and 9 from J, leaving 26 bases between them. Germline CDR1 KGHSH, CDR2 LQKENI. The CDR3 has 19 amino acids. CDR3 in amino acids: CASSPMRRVSSLIGSPLHF. The CDR3 bases are TGTGCCAGCTCACCAATGCGCAGAGTTAGCAGTCTTATTGGTTCACCCCTCCACTTT. Full variable domain (missing parts from reference TRBV18 and TRBJ1-6): NAGVMQNPRHLVRRRGQEARLRCSPMKGHSHVYWYRQLPEEGLKFMVYLQKENIIDESGMPKERFSAEFPKEGPSILRIQQVVRGDSAAYFCASSPMRRVSSLIGSPLHFGNGTRLTVT.

The rearrangement joins TRBV6-1 to TRBJ1-2; no clear D. CDR3 size: 15 residues. Trimming shortened V by 8 bases and J by 5 bases, and 21 bases separated the two germline ends. In germline, CDR1 is MNHNS, CDR2 SASEGT. CDR3: CASLRPGSRAYGYTF. The CDR3 coding sequence is TGTGCCAGCTTGAGGCCGGGGAGTCGGGCTTATGGCTACACCTTC.